Listed here are 30 T cell receptor beta chains from one sample, sequenced in a study of blood T cell repertoires in COVID-19. Sequencing was performed with immunoSEQ multiplex PCR; in TCRdb, only in-frame clones are kept and a portion is missing. Of tens of thousands of clones in the sample, approximately 90% are singletons; the top ten hold 5.5% to 8.5%. Sequenced sample: peripheral blood. The receptors here all came from a human donor in a cohort sampled during active COVID-19.

The rearrangement uses TRBV10-1 and TRBJ2-1; TRBD2 matches 10 bases. V dropped 4 bases and J dropped 4; count of bases not matched to a gene: 7. The CDR3 consists of 16 residues. In germline, CDR1 is WNHNN, CDR2 SYGVQD (reference sequence). The CDR3 DNA sequence: TGCGCCAGCAGTGTCCAGCGGGGGGGCCTGTACAATGAGCAGTTCTTC. Its translation is CASSVQRGGLYNEQFF.

The table lists this clone with a count of one. V and J are TRBV28 and TRBJ2-3, with D maybe TRBD2 (5 bases). V was pared by 5 bases and J by 6 bases, with 18 bases between. The CDR3 sequence is 15 residues long. The germline CDR1 and CDR2 sequences are MDHEN and SYDVKM. CDR3 region: CASSPAGVGTDTQYF. The CDR3 bases are TGTGCCAGCAGTCCCGCCGGGGTCGGAACGGATACGCAGTATTTT.

The chain recombines TRBV5-1 with TRBJ2-7, with D unresolved. Germline V gene sequence: CDR1 SGHRS, CDR2 YFSETQ. V shed 0 bases and J shed 1 base, with 5 bases lying between them. The CDR3 has 13 residues. CDR3 region: CASSLGQSYEQYF. CDR3 nucleotide sequence: TGCGCCAGCAGCTTGGGGCAATCCTACGAGCAGTACTTC. Complete variable domain (other parts from reference TRBV5-1 and TRBJ2-7): KAGVTQTPRYLIKTRGQQVTLSCSPISGHRSVSWYQQTPGQGLQFLFEYFSETQRNKGNFPGRFSGRQFSNSRSEMNVSTLELGDSALYLCASSLGQSYEQYFGPGTRLTVT.

The chain has TRBV5-6 and TRBJ2-3; 10 nucleotides agree with TRBD2. The J segment lost 0 bases and the V segment lost 5 bases, leaving 3 bases of the junction unmatched. Germline values: CDR1 SGHDT, CDR2 YYEEEE. The CDR3 contains 15 residues. CDR3 in amino acids: CASRLAGFSTDTQYF. The CDR3 nucleotides are TGTGCCAGCAGACTAGCGGGATTCAGCACAGATACGCAGTATTTT.

This clone came up once. V gene TRBV4-3 combines with J gene TRBJ1-6, with D hard to call. This CDR3 has 13 amino acids. Germline V CDR1 and CDR2: LGHNA, YSLEER. The germline V and J ends were trimmed by 1 base and 7 bases, with 5 bases remaining between them. Here the CDR3 reads CASSQARNSPLHF. For the CDR3, the DNA is TGCGCCAGCAGCCAAGCCCGGAATTCACCCCTCCACTTT.

This chain uses TRBV7-9 with TRBJ2-7, with TRBD2 identical over 10 bases. This CDR3 comprises 15 residues. The ends lost 5 bases at V and 4 bases at J; junction bases unmatched: 8. Germline V gene sequence: CDR1 SEHNR, CDR2 FQNEAQ (reference sequence). The CDR3 region has the DNA TGTGCCAGCAGCCCCTTAGCGGGGGGAAGTTACGAGCAGTACTTC. Amino acids: CASSPLAGGSYEQYF.

The V and J genes are TRBV18 and TRBJ1-2, with 7 positions matching TRBD1. After removal of 1 base from V and 4 bases from J, the junction contained 12 bases not matched to a gene. Germline loops: CDR1 KGHSH, CDR2 LQKENI. The CDR3 sequence is 17 residues long. The CDR3 nucleotides read TGTGCCAGCTCACCACGAGGTCTTGGGACAGAACTCTATGGCTACACCTTC. It codes for CASSPRGLGTELYGYTF.

This chain joins TRBV6-5 and TRBJ2-3, with 9 bases lining up with TRBD1. J lost 3 bases, V lost 8 bases, and 6 bases had no gene match. Per the germline V gene, CDR1 is MNHEY and CDR2 is SVGAGI. CDR3 size: 14 residues. CDR3 region: CASGTGRETDTQYF. The CDR3 DNA is TGTGCCAGCGGGACAGGGAGGGAGACAGATACGCAGTATTTT.

The V and J genes are TRBV27 and TRBJ2-2; D is uncertain. V was shortened by 4 bases and J by 2 bases, with 8 bases between the two germline ends. Germline V gene lookup returns CDR1 MNHEY and CDR2 SMNVEV (reference sequence). This CDR3 region has 14 residues. Here the CDR3 reads CASSSTINTGELFF. The CDR3 DNA reads as TGTGCCAGCAGTTCCACAATAAACACCGGGGAGCTGTTTTTT.

The table lists this clone with a count of one. The chain has TRBV18 and TRBJ1-2; 7 positions match TRBD1. This CDR3 region has 14 residues. Trimming took 3 bases from V and 7 from J; bases not matched to a gene: 8. From germline, CDR1 is KGHSH and CDR2 LQKENI. The CDR3 sequence is CASSPGSTGLGYTF. In DNA form, the CDR3 reads TGTGCCAGCTCACCGGGCTCGACAGGGCTTGGCTACACCTTC.

The rearrangement uses TRBV5-1 and TRBJ1-4, with D possibly TRBD1 on 6 matching bases. V lost 4 bases and J lost 5, with 15 bases in between. Germline V gene sequence: CDR1 SGHRS, CDR2 YFSETQ. The CDR3 runs 15 residues. CDR3 sequence reads: CASSARRGGNEKLFF. Here the CDR3 DNA reads TGCGCCAGCAGCGCACGCAGGGGAGGGAATGAAAAACTGTTTTTT.

This chain links TRBV6-2 or TRBV6-3 with TRBJ1-6; D uncertain. The V end was cut by 2 bases, the J end by 2 bases, with 7 bases between. Looked up from germline, CDR1 is MNHEY and CDR2 is SVGEGT. The CDR3 runs 15 residues. CDR3 bases: TGTGCCAGCAGTTACGGGAGAACCTATAATTCACCCCTCCACTTT. It codes for CASSYGRTYNSPLHF.

The chain links TRBV5-4 to TRBJ2-1; D remains ambiguous. The CDR3 is 13 residues long. CDR1 SGHNT and CDR2 YYREEE come from the germline V gene (reference sequence). Trimming removed 4 bases at V and 5 bases at J, with 10 bases between. The CDR3 DNA follows: TGTGCCAGCAGCCCATTATTAGACAATGAGCAGTTCTTC. Translating it yields CASSPLLDNEQFF.

The gene calls are TRBV7-9 and TRBJ2-3, with a weak D call TRBD2 (5 bases). V lost 6 bases to trimming and J lost 1 base, with 11 bases between them. Germline CDR1 and CDR2: SEHNR and FQNEAQ (reference sequence). The CDR3 extends over 14 amino acids. The CDR3: CASSPIARTDTQYF. The CDR3 nucleotides read TGTGCCAGCAGTCCCATAGCGCGCACAGATACGCAGTATTTT.

The V call is TRBV3-1 (or the pseudogene TRBV3-2), the J call TRBJ1-6, with 9 bases aligning to TRBD1. Trimming cost V 4 bases and J 7 bases; bases outside gene matches: 5. CDR3 length: 15 amino acids. The germline V gene has CDR1 LGHDT and CDR2 YNNKEL (reference sequence). The CDR3 sequence: CASSLTGGANSPLHF. For the CDR3, the DNA is TGTGCCAGCAGCCTTACAGGGGGCGCGAATTCACCCCTCCACTTT.

The genes are TRBV2 and TRBJ1-1; 7 bases are shared with TRBD1. In germline, CDR1 is SNHLY, CDR2 FYNNEI. V was pared by 0 bases and J by 4 bases, with 14 bases of the junction left unmatched. There are 18 residues in the CDR3. The chain's CDR3 is CASSEALRLQGPGTEAFF. The CDR3 nucleotides are TGTGCCAGCAGTGAAGCGCTTCGGTTACAGGGGCCGGGCACTGAAGCTTTCTTT.

This clone was seen a handful of times. The chain couples TRBV28 to TRBJ1-1, with D perhaps TRBD1 (5 bases). Germline CDR1 and CDR2: MDHEN and SYDVKM. V lost 4 bases and J lost 4, with 16 bases in between. This CDR3 comprises 15 residues. DNA for the CDR3: TGTGCCAGCAGTTGGGGCACGGGTTTGGGCACTGAAGCTTTCTTT. This translates into CASSWGTGLGTEAFF.

This clone is labeled medium-sized. V is TRBV4-1 and J is TRBJ2-7; D perhaps matches TRBD2 (5 bases). The CDR3 is 13 amino acids. CDR1 is MGHRA and CDR2 is YSYEKL in the germline V gene. Trimming stripped 4 bases from V and 4 bases from J, with 11 bases between. CDR3 residues: CASSPRGGYEQYF. The CDR3 DNA follows: TGCGCCAGCAGCCCCCGCGGCGGGTACGAGCAGTACTTC.

V and J are TRBV28 and TRBJ2-3, with 9 bases matching TRBD2. Germline V gene sequence: CDR1 MDHEN, CDR2 SYDVKM. Germline trimming cut 6 bases from V and 0 bases from J; bases unmatched to any gene: 4. There are 15 residues in the CDR3. CDR3 amino acids: CASSLAGYSTDTQYF. The CDR3 DNA reads TGTGCCAGCAGCCTAGCGGGATATAGCACAGATACGCAGTATTTT.

The V gene is TRBV5-5, the J gene TRBJ2-7, with D perhaps TRBD2 (5 bases). Trimming pared 3 bases from V and 2 bases from J, leaving 9 bases between. This CDR3 contains 13 residues. Germline V lookup: CDR1 SGHKS, CDR2 YYEKEE (reference sequence). The CDR3 DNA follows: TGTGCCAGCAGCTGGACCGGGACCTACGAGCAGTACTTC. The encoded protein is CASSWTGTYEQYF.

V and J are TRBV7-9 and TRBJ2-5; weak D call: TRBD2 (5 bases). Looked up from germline, CDR1 is SEHNR and CDR2 is FQNEAQ (reference sequence). The CDR3 extends over 13 amino acids. Trimming pared 7 bases from V and 2 bases from J, leaving 11 bases between. CDR3 in DNA: TGTGCCAGCACCCTAAGCGGTCAAGAGACCCAGTACTTC. This encodes CASTLSGQETQYF.

In its sample, this clone ranks as medium-sized (0.01 to 0.1%). The V gene is TRBV6-5, the J gene TRBJ1-2, with TRBD1 matching 7 bases. Germline CDR1 and CDR2: MNHEY and SVGAGI. V shed 5 bases, J shed 6 bases, and the junction held 6 bases outside the gene matches. This CDR3 comprises 13 residues. The CDR3, as DNA: TGTGCCAGCAGTATAAAGACAGGGCATGGCTACACCTTC. It is translated as CASSIKTGHGYTF.

The chain is built from TRBV6-4 and TRBJ2-6; D ambiguous. V lost 6 bases and J 0 bases, leaving 6 bases between the germline ends. The CDR3 covers 14 residues. Germline V gives CDR1 MRHNA, CDR2 SNTAGT. This CDR3 reads CASRSGSGANVLTF. CDR3 nucleotide sequence: TGTGCCAGCAGATCCGGCTCTGGGGCCAACGTCCTGACTTTC.

This clone was seen just once. The V gene is TRBV28, the J gene TRBJ2-7; 7 nucleotides agree with TRBD2. V lost 8 bases to trimming and J lost 4 bases; unmatched junction nucleotides: 8. The V gene's germline CDR1 is MDHEN and CDR2 SYDVKM. The CDR3 loop spans 13 amino acids. As DNA, the CDR3 is TGTGCCAGCTCTCGGGGAGGGAGGTACGAGCAGTACTTC. It is translated as CASSRGGRYEQYF.

The chain employs TRBV19 and TRBJ2-7, with TRBD1 matching over 10 bases. J was trimmed by 7 bases and V by 5 bases; bases with no gene match: 11. Looked up from germline, CDR1 is LNHDA and CDR2 is SQIVND (reference sequence). This CDR3 is built from 15 residues. The CDR3 is CASSPRTGGSREQYF. The CDR3, as DNA: TGTGCCAGTAGTCCCAGGACAGGGGGTTCGCGAGAGCAGTACTTC.

The chain joins TRBV2 to TRBJ2-7; 8 bases align to TRBD2. The CDR3 runs to 14 residues. Trimming at V came to 11 bases and at J to 2 bases, leaving 11 bases not matched to a gene. Germline lookup yields CDR1 SNHLY and CDR2 FYNNEI. CDR3: CALKGGGTAYEQYF. The CDR3 nucleotides read TGTGCCTTGAAGGGCGGGGGGACCGCCTACGAGCAGTACTTC. The full variable domain, rest sourced from reference TRBV2 and TRBJ2-7, is EPEVTQTPSHQVTQMGQEVILRCVPISNHLYFYWYRQILGQKVEFLVSFYNNEISEKSEIFDDQFSVERPDGSNFTLKIRSTKLEDSAMYFCALKGGGTAYEQYFGPGTRLTVT.

J is TRBJ2-5 and V is TRBV3-1 (or the pseudogene TRBV3-2), with a possible D match to TRBD1 (5 bases). Germline CDR1 reads LGHDT; CDR2 reads YNNKEL (reference sequence). The CDR3 length is 15 residues. The ends were cut back, 2 bases at V and 1 base at J, with 11 bases in the middle. CDR3 nucleotides: TGTGCCAGCAGCCAACAGACAGTAAGCCAAGAGACCCAGTACTTC. It yields the protein CASSQQTVSQETQYF.

The gene calls are TRBV14 and TRBJ2-7; 9 nucleotides agree with TRBD1. The CDR3 spans 17 residues. J was trimmed by 2 bases and V by 0 bases; bases with no gene match: 8. Germline CDR1 and CDR2: SGHDN and FVKESK. The CDR3 loop is CASSQDRRGQGTYEQYF. The DNA for the CDR3 is TGTGCCAGCAGCCAAGATCGACGCGGACAGGGGACCTACGAGCAGTACTTC.

This rearrangement joins TRBV3-1 (or the pseudogene TRBV3-2) to TRBJ1-1, with D perhaps matching TRBD1 (5 bases). V was cut by 2 bases and J by 8 bases, with 6 bases left in between. CDR3 length: 11 residues. The germline CDR1 and CDR2 sequences are LGHDT and YNNKEL (reference sequence). CDR3 in DNA: TGTGCCAGCAGCCAAAACAGGGAAGCTTTCTTT. It translates to CASSQNREAFF.

The genes are TRBV5-4 and TRBJ2-1; 11 nucleotides line up with TRBD2. Germline loops: CDR1 SGHNT, CDR2 YYREEE (reference sequence). V shed 1 base and J 10 bases; nucleotides not matched to a gene: 10. This CDR3 has 16 amino acids. CDR3 DNA sequence: TGTGCCAGCAGCTTGTATACTAGCGGGGGATGGGGCGAGCAGTTCTTC. Encoded protein: CASSLYTSGGWGEQFF.